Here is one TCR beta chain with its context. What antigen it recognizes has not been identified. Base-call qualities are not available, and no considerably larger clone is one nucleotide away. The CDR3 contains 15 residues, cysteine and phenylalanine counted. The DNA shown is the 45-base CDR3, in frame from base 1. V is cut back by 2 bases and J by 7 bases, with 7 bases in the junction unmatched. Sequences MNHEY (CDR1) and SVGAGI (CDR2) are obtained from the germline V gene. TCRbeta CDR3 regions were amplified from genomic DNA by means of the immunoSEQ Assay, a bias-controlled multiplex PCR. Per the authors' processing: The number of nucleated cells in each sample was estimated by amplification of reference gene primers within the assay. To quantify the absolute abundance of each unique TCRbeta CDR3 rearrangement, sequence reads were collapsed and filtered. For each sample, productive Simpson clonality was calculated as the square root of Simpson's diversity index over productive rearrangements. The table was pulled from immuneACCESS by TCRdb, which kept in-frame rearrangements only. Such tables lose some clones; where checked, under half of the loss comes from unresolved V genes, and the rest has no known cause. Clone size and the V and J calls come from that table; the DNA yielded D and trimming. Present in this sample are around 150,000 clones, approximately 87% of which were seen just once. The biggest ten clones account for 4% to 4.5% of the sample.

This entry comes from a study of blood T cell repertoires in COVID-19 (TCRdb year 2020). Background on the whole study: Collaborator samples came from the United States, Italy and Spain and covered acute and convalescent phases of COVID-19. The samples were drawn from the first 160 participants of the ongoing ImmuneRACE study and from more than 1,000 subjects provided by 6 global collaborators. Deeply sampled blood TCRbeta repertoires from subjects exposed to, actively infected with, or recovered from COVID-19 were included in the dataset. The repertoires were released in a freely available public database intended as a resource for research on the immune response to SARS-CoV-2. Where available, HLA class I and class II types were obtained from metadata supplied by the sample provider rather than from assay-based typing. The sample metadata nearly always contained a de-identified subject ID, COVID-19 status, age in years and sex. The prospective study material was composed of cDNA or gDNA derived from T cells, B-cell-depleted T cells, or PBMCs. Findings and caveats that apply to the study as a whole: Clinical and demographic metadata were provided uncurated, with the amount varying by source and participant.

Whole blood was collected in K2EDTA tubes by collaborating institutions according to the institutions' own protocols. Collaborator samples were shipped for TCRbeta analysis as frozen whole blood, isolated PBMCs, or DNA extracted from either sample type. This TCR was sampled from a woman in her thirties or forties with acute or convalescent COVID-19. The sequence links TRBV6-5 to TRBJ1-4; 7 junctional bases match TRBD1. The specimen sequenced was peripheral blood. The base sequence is TGTGCCAGCAGTTACCAGACAGGGTCTGGTGAAAAACTGTTTTTT. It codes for CASSYQTGSGEKLFF.